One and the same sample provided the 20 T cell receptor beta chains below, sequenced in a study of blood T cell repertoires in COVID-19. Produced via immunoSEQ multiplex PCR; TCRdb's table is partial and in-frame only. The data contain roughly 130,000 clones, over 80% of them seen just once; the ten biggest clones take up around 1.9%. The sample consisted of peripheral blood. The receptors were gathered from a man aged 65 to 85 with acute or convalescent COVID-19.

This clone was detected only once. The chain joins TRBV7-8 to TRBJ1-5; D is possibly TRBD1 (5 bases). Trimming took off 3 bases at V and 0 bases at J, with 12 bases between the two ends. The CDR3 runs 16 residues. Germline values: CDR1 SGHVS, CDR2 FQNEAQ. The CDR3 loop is CASSLVAGYSNQPQHF. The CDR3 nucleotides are TGTGCCAGCAGCTTGGTGGCAGGGTATAGCAATCAGCCCCAGCATTTT.

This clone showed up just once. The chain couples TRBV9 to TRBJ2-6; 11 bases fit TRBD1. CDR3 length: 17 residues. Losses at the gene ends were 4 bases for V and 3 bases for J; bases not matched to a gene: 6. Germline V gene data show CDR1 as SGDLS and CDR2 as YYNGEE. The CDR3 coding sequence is TGTGCCAGCAGCCCATGGACAGGGGGCATTGGGGCCAACGTCCTGACTTTC. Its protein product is CASSPWTGGIGANVLTF. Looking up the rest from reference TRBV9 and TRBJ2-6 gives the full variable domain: DSGVTQTPKHLITATGQRVTLRCSPRSGDLSVYWYQQSLDQGLQFLIQYYNGEERAKGNILERFSAQQFPDLHSELNLSSLELGDSALYFCASSPWTGGIGANVLTFGAGSRLTVL.

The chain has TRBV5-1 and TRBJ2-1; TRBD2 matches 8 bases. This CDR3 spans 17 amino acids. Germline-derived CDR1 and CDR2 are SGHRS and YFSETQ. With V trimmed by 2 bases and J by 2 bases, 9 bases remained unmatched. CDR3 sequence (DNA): TGCGCCAGCAGCTTAGGTGTTGAGCGGGGGACCTACAATGAGCAGTTCTTC. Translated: CASSLGVERGTYNEQFF. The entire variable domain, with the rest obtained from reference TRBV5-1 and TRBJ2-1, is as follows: KAGVTQTPRYLIKTRGQQVTLSCSPISGHRSVSWYQQTPGQGLQFLFEYFSETQRNKGNFPGRFSGRQFSNSRSEMNVSTLELGDSALYLCASSLGVERGTYNEQFFGPGTRLTVL.

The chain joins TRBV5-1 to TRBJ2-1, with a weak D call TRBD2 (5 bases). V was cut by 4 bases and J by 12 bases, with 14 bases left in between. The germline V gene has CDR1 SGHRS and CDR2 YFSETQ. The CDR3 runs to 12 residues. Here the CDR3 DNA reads TGCGCCAGCAGCCAGTCCGAGGGTGGGCAGTTCTTC. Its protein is CASSQSEGGQFF.

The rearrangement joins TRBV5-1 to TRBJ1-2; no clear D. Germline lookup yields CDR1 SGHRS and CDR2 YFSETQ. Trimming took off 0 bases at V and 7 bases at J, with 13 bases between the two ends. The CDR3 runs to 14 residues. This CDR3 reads CASSLVGGVGGYTF. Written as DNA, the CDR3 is TGCGCCAGCAGCTTGGTAGGCGGAGTAGGTGGCTACACCTTC.

The CDR3 DNA reads as TGTGCCACAAGGGCTGGGGCAAACACCGGGGAGCTGTTTTTT. Translated, it gives CATRAGANTGELFF. This chain joins TRBV24-1 and TRBJ2-2; D may be TRBD1 (5 bases). Germline V gene sequence: CDR1 KGHDR, CDR2 SFDVKD. Between the trimmed V and J ends, which lost 10 bases and 2 bases, there was a span of 13 bases. The CDR3 runs to 14 residues.

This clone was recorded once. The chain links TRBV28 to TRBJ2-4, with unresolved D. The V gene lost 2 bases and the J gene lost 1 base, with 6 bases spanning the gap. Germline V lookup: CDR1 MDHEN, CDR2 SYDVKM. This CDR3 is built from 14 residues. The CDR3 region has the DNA TGTGCCAGCAGTTTAGTCGTTGCCAAAAACATTCAGTACTTC. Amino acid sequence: CASSLVVAKNIQYF.

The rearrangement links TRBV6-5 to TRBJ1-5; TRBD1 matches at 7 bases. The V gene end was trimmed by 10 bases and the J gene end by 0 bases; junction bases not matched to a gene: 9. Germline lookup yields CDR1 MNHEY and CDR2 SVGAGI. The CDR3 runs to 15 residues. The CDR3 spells CATRQGLYSNQPQHF. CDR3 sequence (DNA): TGTGCCACCAGACAGGGCCTGTATAGCAATCAGCCCCAGCATTTT.

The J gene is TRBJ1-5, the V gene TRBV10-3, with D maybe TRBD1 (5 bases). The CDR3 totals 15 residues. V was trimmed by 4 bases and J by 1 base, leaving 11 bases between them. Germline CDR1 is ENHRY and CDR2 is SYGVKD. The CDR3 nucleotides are TGTGCCATCAGTGGGGGGGGGAACAGCAATCAGCCCCAGCATTTT. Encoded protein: CAISGGGNSNQPQHF.

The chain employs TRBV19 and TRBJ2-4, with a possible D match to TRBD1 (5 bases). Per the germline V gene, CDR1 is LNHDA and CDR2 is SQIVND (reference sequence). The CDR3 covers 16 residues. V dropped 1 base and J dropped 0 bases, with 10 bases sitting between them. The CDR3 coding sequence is TGTGCCAGTAGTATAGCAGGGAATGGAGCCAAAAACATTCAGTACTTC. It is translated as CASSIAGNGAKNIQYF.

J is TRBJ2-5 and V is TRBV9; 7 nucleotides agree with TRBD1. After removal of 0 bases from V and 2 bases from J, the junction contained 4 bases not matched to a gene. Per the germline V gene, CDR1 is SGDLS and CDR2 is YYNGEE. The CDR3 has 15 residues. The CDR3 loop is CASSVALDRQETQYF. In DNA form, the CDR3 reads TGTGCCAGCAGCGTAGCCCTGGACAGGCAAGAGACCCAGTACTTC. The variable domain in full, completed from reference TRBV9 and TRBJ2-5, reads DSGVTQTPKHLITATGQRVTLRCSPRSGDLSVYWYQQSLDQGLQFLIQYYNGEERAKGNILERFSAQQFPDLHSELNLSSLELGDSALYFCASSVALDRQETQYFGPGTRLLVL.

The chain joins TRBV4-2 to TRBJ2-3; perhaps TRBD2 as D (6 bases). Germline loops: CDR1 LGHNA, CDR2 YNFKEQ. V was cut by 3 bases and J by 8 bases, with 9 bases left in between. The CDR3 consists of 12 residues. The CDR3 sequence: CASSQGGGTQYF. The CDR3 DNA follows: TGTGCCAGCAGCCAGGGGGGTGGTACGCAGTATTTT.

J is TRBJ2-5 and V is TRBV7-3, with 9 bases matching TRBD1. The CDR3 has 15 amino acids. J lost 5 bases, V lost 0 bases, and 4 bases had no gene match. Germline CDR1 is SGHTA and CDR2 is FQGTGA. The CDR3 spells CASSLTTGGIETQYF. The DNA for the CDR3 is TGTGCCAGCAGCTTAACCACAGGGGGCATCGAGACCCAGTACTTC.

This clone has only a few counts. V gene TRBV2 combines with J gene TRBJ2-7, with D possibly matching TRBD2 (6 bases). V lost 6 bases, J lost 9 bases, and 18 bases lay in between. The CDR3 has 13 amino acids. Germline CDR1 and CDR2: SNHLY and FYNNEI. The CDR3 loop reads CASRDAEGWRQYF. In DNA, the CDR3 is TGTGCCAGCAGGGACGCGGAGGGTTGGCGGCAGTACTTC.

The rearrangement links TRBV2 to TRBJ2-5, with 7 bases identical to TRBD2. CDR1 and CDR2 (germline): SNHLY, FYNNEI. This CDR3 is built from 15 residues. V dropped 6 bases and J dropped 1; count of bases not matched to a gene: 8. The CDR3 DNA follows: TGTGCCAGCAGGACAGCGGGGACGATCCAAGAGACCCAGTACTTC. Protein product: CASRTAGTIQETQYF.

CDR3 sequence reads: CASSTQGTGANVLTF. The CDR3, as DNA: TGTGCCAGCAGTACTCAGGGGACAGGGGCCAACGTCCTGACTTTC. This chain joins TRBV2 and TRBJ2-6, with a weak D call TRBD1 (6 bases). CDR1 and CDR2 (germline): SNHLY, FYNNEI. Trimming took off 5 bases at V and 4 bases at J, with 12 bases between the two ends. The CDR3 is 15 amino acids.

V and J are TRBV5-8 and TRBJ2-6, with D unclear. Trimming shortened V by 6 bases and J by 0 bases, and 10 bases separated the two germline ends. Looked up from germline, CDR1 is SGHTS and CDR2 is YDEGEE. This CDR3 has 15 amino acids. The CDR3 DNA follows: TGTGCCAGCACCCTGAAGAGCTCTGGGGCCAACGTCCTGACTTTC. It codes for CASTLKSSGANVLTF.

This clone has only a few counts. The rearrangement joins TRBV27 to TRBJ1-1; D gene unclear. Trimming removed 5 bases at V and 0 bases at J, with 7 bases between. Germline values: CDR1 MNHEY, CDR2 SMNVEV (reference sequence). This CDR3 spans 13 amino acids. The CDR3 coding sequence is TGTGCCAGCAGTCCTTACATGAACACTGAAGCTTTCTTT. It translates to CASSPYMNTEAFF.

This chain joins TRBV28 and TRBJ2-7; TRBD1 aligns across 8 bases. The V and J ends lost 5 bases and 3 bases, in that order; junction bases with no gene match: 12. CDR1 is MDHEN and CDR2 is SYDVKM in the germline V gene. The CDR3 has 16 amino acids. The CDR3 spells CASSPAGTGYFYEQYF. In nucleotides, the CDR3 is TGTGCCAGCAGTCCGGCTGGGACAGGTTATTTCTACGAGCAGTACTTC.

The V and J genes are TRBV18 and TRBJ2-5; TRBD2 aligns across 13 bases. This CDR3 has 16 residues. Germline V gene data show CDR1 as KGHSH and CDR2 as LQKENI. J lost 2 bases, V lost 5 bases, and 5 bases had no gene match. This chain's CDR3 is CASSRLAGGEQETQYF. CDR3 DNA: TGTGCCAGCTCAAGACTAGCGGGGGGCGAACAAGAGACCCAGTACTTC.